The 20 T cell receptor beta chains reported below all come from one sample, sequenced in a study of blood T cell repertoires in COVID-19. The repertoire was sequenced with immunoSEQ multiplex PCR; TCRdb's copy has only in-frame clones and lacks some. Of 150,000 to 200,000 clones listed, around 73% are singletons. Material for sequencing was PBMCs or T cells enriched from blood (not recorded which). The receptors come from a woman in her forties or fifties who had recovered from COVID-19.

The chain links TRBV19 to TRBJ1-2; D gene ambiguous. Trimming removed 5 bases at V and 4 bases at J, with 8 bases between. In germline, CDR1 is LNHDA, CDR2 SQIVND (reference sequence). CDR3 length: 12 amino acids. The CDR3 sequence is CASSFYPYGYTF. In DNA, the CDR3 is TGTGCCAGTAGTTTCTACCCCTATGGCTACACCTTC.

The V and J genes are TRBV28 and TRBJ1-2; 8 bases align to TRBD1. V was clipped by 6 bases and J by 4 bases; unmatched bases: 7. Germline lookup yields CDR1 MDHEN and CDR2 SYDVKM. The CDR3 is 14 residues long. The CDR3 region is CASSVSDRAYGYTF. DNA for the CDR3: TGTGCCAGCAGCGTATCGGACAGGGCCTATGGCTACACCTTC.

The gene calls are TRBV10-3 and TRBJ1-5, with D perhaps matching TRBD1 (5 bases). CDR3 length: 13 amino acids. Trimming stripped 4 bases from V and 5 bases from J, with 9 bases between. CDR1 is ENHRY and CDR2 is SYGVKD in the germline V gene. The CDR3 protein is CAISVGGDQPQHF. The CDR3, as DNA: TGTGCCATCAGTGTAGGAGGGGATCAGCCCCAGCATTTT.

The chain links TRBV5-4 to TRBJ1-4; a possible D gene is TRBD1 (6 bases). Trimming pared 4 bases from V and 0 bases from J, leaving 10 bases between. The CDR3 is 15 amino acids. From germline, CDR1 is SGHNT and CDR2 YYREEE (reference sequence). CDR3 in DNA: TGTGCCAGCAGCGTGGACAGCTCAACTAATGAAAAACTGTTTTTT. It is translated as CASSVDSSTNEKLFF.

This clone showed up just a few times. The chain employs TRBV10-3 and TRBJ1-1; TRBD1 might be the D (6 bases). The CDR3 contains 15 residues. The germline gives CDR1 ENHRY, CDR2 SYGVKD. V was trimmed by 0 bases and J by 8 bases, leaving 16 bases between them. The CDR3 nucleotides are TGTGCCATCAGTGAGTCGATGACAACCGGGACAGAAGCTTTCTTT. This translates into CAISESMTTGTEAFF.

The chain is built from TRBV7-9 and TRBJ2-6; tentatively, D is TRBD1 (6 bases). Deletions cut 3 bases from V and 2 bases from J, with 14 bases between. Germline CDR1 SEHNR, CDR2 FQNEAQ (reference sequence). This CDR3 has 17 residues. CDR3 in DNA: TGTGCCAGCAGCTTTTTAGGCAGGGGTACTGGGGCCAACGTCCTGACTTTC. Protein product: CASSFLGRGTGANVLTF.

The CDR3 spells CASSSDRGETQYF. In DNA, the CDR3 is TGCGCCAGCAGCTCGGACAGGGGAGAGACCCAGTACTTC. V gene TRBV5-1 combines with J gene TRBJ2-5; TRBD1 agrees at 9 bases. CDR1 and CDR2 (germline): SGHRS, YFSETQ. V was clipped by 3 bases and J by 4 bases; unmatched bases: 1. This CDR3 comprises 13 residues.

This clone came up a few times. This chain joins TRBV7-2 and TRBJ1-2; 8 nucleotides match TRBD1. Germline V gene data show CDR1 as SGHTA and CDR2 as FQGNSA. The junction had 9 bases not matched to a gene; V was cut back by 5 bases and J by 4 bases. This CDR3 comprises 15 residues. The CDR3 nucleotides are TGTGCCAGCAGCCCAACCGCCGGACAGGGCTATGGCTACACCTTC. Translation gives CASSPTAGQGYGYTF.

The CDR3 region has the DNA TGTGCCAGCAGCCCAGCCGGGACAGGGGATTCCCAAGCTTTCTTT. This codes for CASSPAGTGDSQAFF. The chain joins TRBV27 to TRBJ1-1, with 10 bases fitting TRBD1. Germline assignment: CDR1 MNHEY and CDR2 SMNVEV (reference sequence). Trimming took 6 bases from V and 9 from J; bases not matched to a gene: 13. The CDR3 loop spans 15 amino acids.

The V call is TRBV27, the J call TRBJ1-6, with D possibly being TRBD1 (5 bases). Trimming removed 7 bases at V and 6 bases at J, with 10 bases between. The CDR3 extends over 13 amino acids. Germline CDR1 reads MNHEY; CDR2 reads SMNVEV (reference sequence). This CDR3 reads CASTWGTNSPLHF. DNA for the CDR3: TGTGCCAGCACCTGGGGCACTAATTCACCCCTCCACTTT.

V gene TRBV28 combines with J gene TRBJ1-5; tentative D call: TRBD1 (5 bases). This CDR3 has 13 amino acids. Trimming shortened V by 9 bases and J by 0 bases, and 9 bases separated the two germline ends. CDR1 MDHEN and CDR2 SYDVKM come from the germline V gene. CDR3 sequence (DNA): TGTGCCAGTTCGACAGATAGCAATCAGCCCCAGCATTTT. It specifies CASSTDSNQPQHF.

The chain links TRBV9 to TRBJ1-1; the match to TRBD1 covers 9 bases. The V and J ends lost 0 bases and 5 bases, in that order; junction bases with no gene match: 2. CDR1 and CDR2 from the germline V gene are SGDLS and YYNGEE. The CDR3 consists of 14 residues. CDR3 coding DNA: TGTGCCAGCAGCGTAGCCGGGACAGGGACTGAAGCTTTCTTT. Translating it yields CASSVAGTGTEAFF.

As DNA, the CDR3 is TGCAGCGCCAAATGGGGCGCGGACACCGGGGAGCTGTTTTTT. Protein: CSAKWGADTGELFF. This chain joins TRBV29-1 and TRBJ2-2; D might be TRBD1 (5 bases). The CDR3 has 14 residues. The V gene's germline CDR1 is SQVTM and CDR2 ANQGSEA. V lost 7 bases, J lost 3 bases, and 15 bases lay in between.

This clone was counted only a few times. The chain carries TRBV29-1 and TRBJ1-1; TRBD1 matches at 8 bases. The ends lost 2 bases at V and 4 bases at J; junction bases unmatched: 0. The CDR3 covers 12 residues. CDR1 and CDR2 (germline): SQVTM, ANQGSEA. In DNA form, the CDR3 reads TGCAGCGTTGAACAGGGGGCCACTGAAGCTTTCTTT. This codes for CSVEQGATEAFF.

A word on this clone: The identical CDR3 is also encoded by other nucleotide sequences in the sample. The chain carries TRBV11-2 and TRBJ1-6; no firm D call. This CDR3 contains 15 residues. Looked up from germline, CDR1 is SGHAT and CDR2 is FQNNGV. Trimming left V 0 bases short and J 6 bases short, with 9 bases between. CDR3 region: CASSLETGGNSPLHF. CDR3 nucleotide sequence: TGTGCCAGCAGCTTAGAGACGGGAGGTAATTCACCCCTCCACTTT.

The CDR3: CASSFFSRGGLAGDGIEQYF. The DNA for the CDR3 is TGTGCCAGCAGTTTTTTCTCTCGCGGCGGACTAGCGGGAGATGGCATCGAGCAGTACTTC. The chain couples TRBV28 to TRBJ2-7; 13 positions match TRBD2. Germline lookup yields CDR1 MDHEN and CDR2 SYDVKM. Germline trimming cut 3 bases from V and 6 bases from J; bases unmatched to any gene: 20. This CDR3 has 20 amino acids. Looking up the rest from reference TRBV28 and TRBJ2-7 gives the full variable domain: DVKVTQSSRYLVKRTGEKVFLECVQDMDHENMFWYRQDPGLGLRLIYFSYDVKMKEKGDIPEGYSVSREKKERFSLILESASTNQTSMYLCASSFFSRGGLAGDGIEQYFGPGTRLTVT.

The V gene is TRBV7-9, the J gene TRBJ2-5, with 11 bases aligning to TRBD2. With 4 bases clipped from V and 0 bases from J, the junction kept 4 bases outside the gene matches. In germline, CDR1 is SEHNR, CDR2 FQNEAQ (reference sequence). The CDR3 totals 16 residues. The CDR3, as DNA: TGTGCCAGCAGCTATTCTAGCGGGAGGCACCAAGAGACCCAGTACTTC. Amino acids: CASSYSSGRHQETQYF.

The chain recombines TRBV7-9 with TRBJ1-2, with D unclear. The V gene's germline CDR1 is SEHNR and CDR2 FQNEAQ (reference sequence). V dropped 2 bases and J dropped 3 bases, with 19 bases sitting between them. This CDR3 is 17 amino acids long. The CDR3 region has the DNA TGTGCCAGCAGCTTAAGGATGCGGGAAACCATTGACTATGGCTACACCTTC. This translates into CASSLRMRETIDYGYTF.

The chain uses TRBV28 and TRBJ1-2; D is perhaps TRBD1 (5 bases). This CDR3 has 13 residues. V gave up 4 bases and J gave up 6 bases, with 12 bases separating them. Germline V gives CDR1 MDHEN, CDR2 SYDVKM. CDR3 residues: CASSSRPRDGYTF. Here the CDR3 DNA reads TGTGCCAGCAGTTCCCGGCCCAGGGATGGCTACACCTTC.

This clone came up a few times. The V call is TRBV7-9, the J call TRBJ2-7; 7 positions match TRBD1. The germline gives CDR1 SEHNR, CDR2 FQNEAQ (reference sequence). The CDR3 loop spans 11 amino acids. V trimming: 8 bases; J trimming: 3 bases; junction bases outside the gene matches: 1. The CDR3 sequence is CASRTGYEQYF. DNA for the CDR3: TGTGCCAGCCGGACAGGCTACGAGCAGTACTTC. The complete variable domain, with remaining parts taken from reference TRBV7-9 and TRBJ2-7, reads DTGVSQNPRHKITKRGQNVTFRCDPISEHNRLYWYRQTLGQGPEFLTYFQNEAQLEKSRLLSDRFSAERPKGSFSTLEIQRTEQGDSAMYLCASRTGYEQYFGPGTRLTVT.